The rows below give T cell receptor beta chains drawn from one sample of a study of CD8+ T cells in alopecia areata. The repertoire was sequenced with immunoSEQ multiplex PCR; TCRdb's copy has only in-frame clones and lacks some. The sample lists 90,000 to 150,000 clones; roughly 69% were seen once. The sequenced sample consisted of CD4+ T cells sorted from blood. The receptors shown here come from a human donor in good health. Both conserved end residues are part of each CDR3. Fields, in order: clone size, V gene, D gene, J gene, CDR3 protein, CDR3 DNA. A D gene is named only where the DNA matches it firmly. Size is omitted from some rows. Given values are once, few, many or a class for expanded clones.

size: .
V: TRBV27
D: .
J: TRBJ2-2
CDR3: CASGHRGGAHTGELFF
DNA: TGTGCCAGCGGCCATAGGGGGGGGGCCCACACCGGGGAGCTGTTTTTT

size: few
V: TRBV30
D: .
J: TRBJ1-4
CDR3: CACTGAMRGKLFF
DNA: TGTGCCTGTACCGGGGCCATGAGAGGAAAACTGTTTTTT

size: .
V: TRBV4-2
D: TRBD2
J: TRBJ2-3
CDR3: CASSQERGLAGSTDTQYF
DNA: TGTGCCAGCAGCCAAGAGAGAGGTTTAGCGGGGAGTACAGATACGCAGTATTTT

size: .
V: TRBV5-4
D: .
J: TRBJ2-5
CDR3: CASSSGPTSQETQYF
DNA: TGTGCCAGCAGCTCGGGACCTACCTCACAAGAGACCCAGTACTTC

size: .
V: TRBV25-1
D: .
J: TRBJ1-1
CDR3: CASSAPGGNTEAFF
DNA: TGTGCCAGCAGTGCCCCCGGAGGGAACACTGAAGCTTTCTTT

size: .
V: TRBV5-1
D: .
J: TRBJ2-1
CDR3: CASGRGELYNEQFF
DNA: TGCGCCAGTGGACGAGGTGAGCTCTACAATGAGCAGTTCTTC

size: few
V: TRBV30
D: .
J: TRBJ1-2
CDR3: CAWSLEGGKNTF
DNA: TGTGCCTGGAGTCTCGAAGGGGGTAAAAACACCTTC

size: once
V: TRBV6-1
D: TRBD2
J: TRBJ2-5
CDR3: CASSIVSGGGETQYF
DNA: TGTGCCAGCAGTATTGTTAGCGGGGGGGGAGAGACCCAGTACTTC

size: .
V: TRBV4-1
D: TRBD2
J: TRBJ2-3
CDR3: CASSRSRGYADTQYF
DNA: TGCGCCAGCAGCCGATCGCGGGGGTACGCAGATACGCAGTATTTT

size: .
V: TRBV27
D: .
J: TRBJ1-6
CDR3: CASSLTDSPLHF
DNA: TGTGCCAGCAGTTTAACGGATTCACCCCTCCACTTT

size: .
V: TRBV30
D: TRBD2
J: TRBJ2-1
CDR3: CAWRGGRDEQFF
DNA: TGTGCCTGGCGCGGGGGTCGGGATGAGCAGTTCTTC

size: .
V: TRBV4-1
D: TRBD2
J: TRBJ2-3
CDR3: CASSQVAGGVRDTQYF
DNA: TGCGCCAGCAGCCAGGTAGCGGGGGGCGTCAGGGATACGCAGTATTTT

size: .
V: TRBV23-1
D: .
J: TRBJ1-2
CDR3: CASSRVTANSGYTF
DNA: TGCGCCAGCAGCCGTGTGACGGCCAATTCTGGCTACACCTTC

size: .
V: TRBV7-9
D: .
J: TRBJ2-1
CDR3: CAHNEQFF
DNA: TGTGCCCACAATGAGCAGTTCTTC

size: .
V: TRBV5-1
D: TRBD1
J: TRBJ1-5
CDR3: CASSRDSNQPQHF
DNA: TGCGCCAGCAGCCGGGACAGTAATCAGCCCCAGCATTTT

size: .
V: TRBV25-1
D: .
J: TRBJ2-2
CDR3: CASSETTGRATGELFF
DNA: TGTGCCAGCAGTGAAACCACCGGCAGGGCTACCGGGGAGCTGTTTTTT

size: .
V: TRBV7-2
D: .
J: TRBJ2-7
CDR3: CASSRQTSSYEQYF
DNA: TGTGCCAGCAGCAGACAAACCTCCTCCTACGAGCAGTACTTC

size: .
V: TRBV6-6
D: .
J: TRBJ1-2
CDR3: CASSPPQERGYTF
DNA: TGTGCCAGCAGTCCCCCGCAGGAGAGGGGCTACACCTTC

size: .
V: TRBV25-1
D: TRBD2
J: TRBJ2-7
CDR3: CASTGGFSYEQYF
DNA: TGTGCCAGCACGGGGGGATTCTCCTACGAGCAGTACTTC

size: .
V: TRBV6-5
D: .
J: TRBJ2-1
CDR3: CASSLTGDEQFF
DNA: TGTGCCAGCAGTCTAACAGGAGATGAGCAGTTCTTC

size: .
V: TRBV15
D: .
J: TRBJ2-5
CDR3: CATLEGGLQETQYF
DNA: TGTGCCACTCTGGAGGGGGGCCTTCAAGAGACCCAGTACTTC

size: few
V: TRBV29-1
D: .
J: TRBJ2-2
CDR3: CSVQGENTGELFF
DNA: TGCAGCGTGCAGGGAGAAAACACCGGGGAGCTGTTTTTT

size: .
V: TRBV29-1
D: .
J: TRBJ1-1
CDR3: CSVTHSNTEAFF
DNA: TGCAGCGTAACTCACTCGAACACTGAAGCTTTCTTT

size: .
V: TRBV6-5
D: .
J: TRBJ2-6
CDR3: CASRLEGRGANVLTF
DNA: TGTGCCAGCAGACTGGAAGGCCGGGGGGCCAACGTCCTGACTTTC

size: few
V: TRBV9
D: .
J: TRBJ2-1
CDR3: CASSVGPGHYNEQFF
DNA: TGTGCCAGCAGCGTAGGGCCAGGACATTACAATGAGCAGTTCTTC

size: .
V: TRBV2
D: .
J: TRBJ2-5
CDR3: CASTERETQYF
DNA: TGTGCCAGCACCGAACGAGAGACCCAGTACTTC

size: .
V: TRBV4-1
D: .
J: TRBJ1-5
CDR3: CASSQEGLNQPQHF
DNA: TGCGCCAGCAGCCAGGAAGGATTGAATCAGCCCCAGCATTTT

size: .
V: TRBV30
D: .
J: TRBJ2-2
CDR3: CAWSGGPGELFF
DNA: TGTGCCTGGAGTGGGGGGCCCGGGGAGCTGTTTTTT

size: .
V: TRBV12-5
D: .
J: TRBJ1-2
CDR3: CASGFVGGAF
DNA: TGTGCTAGTGGTTTCGTGGGTGGCGCCTTC

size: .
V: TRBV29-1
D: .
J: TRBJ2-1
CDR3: CSVEQVLEFF
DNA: TGCAGCGTAGAACAGGTTTTAGAGTTCTTC

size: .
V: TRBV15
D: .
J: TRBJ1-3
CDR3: CATSRETAGPFSGNTIYF
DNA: TGTGCCACCAGCAGAGAGACAGCGGGACCGTTCTCTGGAAACACCATATATTTT

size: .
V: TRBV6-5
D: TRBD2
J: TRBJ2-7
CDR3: CASSPYRGGDYEQYF
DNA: TGTGCCAGCAGCCCTTATCGCGGGGGGGACTACGAGCAGTACTTC

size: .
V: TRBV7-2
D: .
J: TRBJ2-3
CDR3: CASSLVTGDTQYF
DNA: TGTGCCAGCAGCTTAGTGACCGGGGATACGCAGTATTTT

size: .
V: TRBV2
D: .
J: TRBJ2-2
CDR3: CASGQTGELFF
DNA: TGTGCCAGCGGACAGACCGGGGAGCTGTTTTTT

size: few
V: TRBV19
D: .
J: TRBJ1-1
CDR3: CASRTSVRGATEAFF
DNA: TGTGCCAGTAGGACCTCGGTCCGGGGGGCCACTGAAGCTTTCTTT

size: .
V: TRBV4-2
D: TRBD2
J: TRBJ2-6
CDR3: CASSQKTSGGGTGANVLTF
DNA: TGTGCCAGCAGCCAAAAGACTAGCGGGGGAGGCACTGGGGCCAACGTCCTGACTTTC

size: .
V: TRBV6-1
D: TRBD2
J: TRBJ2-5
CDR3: CASREPAGETQYF
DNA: TGTGCCAGCAGAGAACCAGCGGGGGAGACCCAGTACTTC

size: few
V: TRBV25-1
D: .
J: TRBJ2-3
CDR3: CASSEWQGWADTQYF
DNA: TGTGCCAGCAGTGAATGGCAGGGATGGGCAGATACGCAGTATTTT

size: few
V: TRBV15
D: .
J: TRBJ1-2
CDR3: CATSRDRQAAGYTF
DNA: TGTGCCACCAGCAGAGATAGGCAGGCTGCAGGCTACACCTTC

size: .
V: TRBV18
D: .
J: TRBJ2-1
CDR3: CASSPLRMNEQFF
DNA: TGTGCCAGCTCACCATTGCGGATGAATGAGCAGTTCTTC

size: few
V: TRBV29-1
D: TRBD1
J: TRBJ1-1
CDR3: CSVPGTANIRKRAFF
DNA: TGCAGCGTTCCCGGGACAGCTAATATCCGTAAGAGGGCTTTCTTT

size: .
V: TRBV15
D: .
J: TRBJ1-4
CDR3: CATSIGVMEKLFF
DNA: TGTGCCACCAGCATCGGCGTCATGGAAAAACTGTTTTTT

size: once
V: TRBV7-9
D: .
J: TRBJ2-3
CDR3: CASSHAPDTQYF
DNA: TGTGCCAGCAGCCATGCACCCGATACGCAGTATTTT

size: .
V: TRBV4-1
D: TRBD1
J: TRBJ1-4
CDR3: CASSQLTTGGTNEKLFF
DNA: TGCGCCAGCAGCCAACTTACAACAGGGGGTACTAATGAAAAACTGTTTTTT

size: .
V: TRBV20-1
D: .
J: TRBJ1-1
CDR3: CSAGQNTEAFF
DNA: TGCAGTGCCGGACAGAACACTGAAGCTTTCTTT

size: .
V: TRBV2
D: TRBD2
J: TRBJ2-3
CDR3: CASSVQERRGGRTDTQYF
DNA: TGTGCCAGCAGCGTTCAGGAAAGGCGGGGGGGCCGAACAGATACGCAGTATTTT

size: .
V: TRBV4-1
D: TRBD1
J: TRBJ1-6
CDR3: CASSQDLEGQGASSPLHF
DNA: TGCGCCAGCAGCCAAGATTTGGAGGGACAGGGGGCGAGTTCACCCCTCCACTTT

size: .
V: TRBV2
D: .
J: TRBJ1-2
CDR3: CASRGENYGYTF
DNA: TGTGCCAGCAGAGGGGAAAACTATGGCTACACCTTC

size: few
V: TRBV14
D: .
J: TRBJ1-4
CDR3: CASSQDTLLLFF
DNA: TGTGCCAGCAGCCAAGATACCCTTCTACTGTTTTTT

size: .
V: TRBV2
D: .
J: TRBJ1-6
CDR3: CASSNRADSPLHF
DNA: TGTGCCAGCAGTAACAGGGCTGATTCACCCCTCCACTTT

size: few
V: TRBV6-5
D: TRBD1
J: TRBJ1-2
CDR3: CASRGTGPGGYTF
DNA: TGTGCCAGCAGAGGGACAGGGCCGGGAGGCTACACCTTC